Listed here are 30 T cell receptor beta chains from one sample, sequenced in a study of T cell responses to AZD1222 COVID-19 vaccine. Measured with immunoSEQ multiplex PCR; TCRdb has only the in-frame clones, and not every one. The table records under 140,000 clones, 81% of them present only once. The source material was peripheral blood, sampled on day 0 of AZD1222 vaccination. The receptors derive from an adult in good health.

The chain recombines TRBV7-8 with TRBJ2-7, with D perhaps matching TRBD1 or TRBD2 (6 bases each). V lost 3 bases, J lost 2 bases, and 11 bases lay in between. Germline V CDR1 and CDR2: SGHVS, FQNEAQ. The CDR3 runs to 14 residues. The CDR3 is CASSFRRDTYEQYF. The DNA for the CDR3 is TGTGCCAGCAGCTTTCGGCGGGACACCTACGAGCAGTACTTC.

This clone came up a few times. The chain links TRBV6-2 or TRBV6-3 to TRBJ2-7; D possibly corresponds to TRBD2 (7 bases). The germline CDR1 and CDR2 sequences are MNHEY and SVGEGT. V shed 4 bases and J shed 2 bases, with 15 bases lying between them. There are 15 residues in the CDR3. The CDR3 DNA is TGTGCCAGCAGTTCCGGAGGGGGGGCGGCCTACGAGCAGTACTTC. This sequence encodes CASSSGGGAAYEQYF.

The chain employs TRBV24-1 and TRBJ1-2, with D tentatively TRBD1 (5 bases). CDR3 length: 12 amino acids. V lost 8 bases, J lost 7 bases, and 13 bases lay in between. The germline V gene encodes CDR1 KGHDR and CDR2 SFDVKD. CDR3 DNA: TGTGCCACCAATATGGGGGGATCTGGCTACACCTTC. Amino acid sequence: CATNMGGSGYTF.

The V call is TRBV9, the J call TRBJ1-3, with D uncertain. CDR1 and CDR2 from the germline V gene are SGDLS and YYNGEE. This CDR3 region has 17 residues. Trimming left V 2 bases short and J 7 bases short, with 22 bases between. The CDR3 spells CASSVDALPLTENTIYF. CDR3 nucleotide sequence: TGTGCCAGCAGCGTCGATGCTCTCCCACTCACGGAGAACACCATATATTTT.

The chain employs TRBV28 and TRBJ1-5, with D maybe TRBD1 (5 bases). The ends were cut back, 2 bases at V and 1 base at J, with 6 bases in the middle. Germline-derived CDR1 and CDR2 are MDHEN and SYDVKM. The CDR3 runs to 14 residues. Here the CDR3 DNA reads TGTGCCAGCAGTTTACGACAGAGCAATCAGCCCCAGCATTTT. This translates into CASSLRQSNQPQHF.

V gene TRBV18 combines with J gene TRBJ1-1; D is unclear. Germline V gene lookup returns CDR1 KGHSH and CDR2 LQKENI. This CDR3 contains 16 residues. The ends were cut back, 1 base at V and 1 base at J, with 13 bases in the middle. The CDR3 region is CASSPQEGRSNTEAFF. Here the CDR3 DNA reads TGTGCCAGCTCACCACAGGAAGGCAGGTCGAACACTGAAGCTTTCTTT.

The chain combines TRBV7-2 with TRBJ1-4; 7 positions match TRBD1. The CDR3 extends over 15 amino acids. Germline CDR1 SGHTA, CDR2 FQGNSA. The V and J ends lost 5 bases and 7 bases, in that order; junction bases with no gene match: 10. In DNA form, the CDR3 reads TGTGCCAGCAGCCCTCGACAGGGTTGGGCTGAAAAACTGTTTTTT. This codes for CASSPRQGWAEKLFF.

The V call is TRBV7-2, the J call TRBJ2-7; 7 bases line up with TRBD2. With V trimmed by 2 bases and J by 2 bases, 6 bases remained unmatched. Germline CDR1 and CDR2: SGHTA and FQGNSA. CDR3 length: 15 amino acids. CDR3 nucleotides: TGTGCCAGCAGCTTAAGTAGCGGGCTTACCTACGAGCAGTACTTC. Encoded protein: CASSLSSGLTYEQYF.

The chain employs TRBV25-1 and TRBJ1-1; D possibly corresponds to TRBD1 (6 bases). V was pared by 3 bases and J by 6 bases, with 20 bases between. Germline V gene lookup returns CDR1 MGHDK and CDR2 SYGVNS. The CDR3 spans 16 residues. Here the CDR3 reads CASSEGGGWRDPEAFF. CDR3 nucleotides: TGTGCCAGCAGTGAGGGAGGGGGTTGGAGGGACCCTGAAGCTTTCTTT.

This chain joins TRBV5-1 and TRBJ2-4; 7 positions match TRBD1. The CDR3 extends over 14 amino acids. V lost 1 base to trimming and J lost 8 bases; unmatched junction nucleotides: 6. Germline-derived CDR1 and CDR2 are SGHRS and YFSETQ. CDR3 in DNA: TGCGCCAGCAGCTTGACAGGGGATGGGCACATTCAGTACTTC. It encodes CASSLTGDGHIQYF. Combining the CDR3 with reference TRBV5-1 and TRBJ2-4 gives the whole variable domain KAGVTQTPRYLIKTRGQQVTLSCSPISGHRSVSWYQQTPGQGLQFLFEYFSETQRNKGNFPGRFSGRQFSNSRSEMNVSTLELGDSALYLCASSLTGDGHIQYFGAGTRLSVL.

The rearrangement uses TRBV5-1 and TRBJ2-7, with 10 bases identical to TRBD2. J gave up 5 bases and V 3 bases, and 14 bases lay outside the gene matches. The germline CDR1 and CDR2 sequences are SGHRS and YFSETQ. The CDR3 has 17 amino acids. In nucleotides, the CDR3 is TGCGCCAGCAGCTGGTATATTACTAGCGGGGTCTTGGACGAGCAGTACTTC. Translated: CASSWYITSGVLDEQYF.

This clone has only a few counts. The gene calls are TRBV2 and TRBJ2-3, with 12 bases aligning to TRBD2. After removal of 6 bases from V and 0 bases from J, the junction contained 13 bases not matched to a gene. CDR3 size: 19 residues. Per the germline V gene, CDR1 is SNHLY and CDR2 is FYNNEI. The chain's CDR3 is CASRLPVTSGRKSTDTQYF. The DNA for the CDR3 is TGTGCCAGCAGACTCCCAGTGACTAGCGGGAGAAAAAGCACAGATACGCAGTATTTT.

J is TRBJ2-1 and V is TRBV5-4, with 7 bases matching TRBD2. CDR1 is SGHNT and CDR2 is YYREEE in the germline V gene (reference sequence). Trimming took 5 bases from V and 3 from J; bases not matched to a gene: 8. This CDR3 spans 15 amino acids. The CDR3 here is CASRPRLAGYNEQFF. The CDR3 DNA is TGTGCCAGCAGACCCCGCTTAGCGGGCTACAATGAGCAGTTCTTC.

The gene calls are TRBV11-2 and TRBJ2-5; weak D call: TRBD2 (7 bases). Germline V gives CDR1 SGHAT, CDR2 FQNNGV. V was clipped by 0 bases and J by 5 bases, with 16 bases between them. The CDR3 sequence is 16 residues long. The CDR3 DNA follows: TGTGCCAGCAGCTTAGAAGGAGGGGGGGCCATTGAGACCCAGTACTTC. This encodes CASSLEGGGAIETQYF.

This clone appeared a few times. The J gene is TRBJ1-6, the V gene TRBV6-5, with D possibly matching TRBD1 (5 bases). V was cut by 0 bases and J by 14 bases, with 11 bases left in between. Per germline, CDR1 MNHEY and CDR2 SVGAGI. The length of the CDR3 is 13 residues. CDR3 residues: CASSYSMGGSLHF. CDR3 in DNA: TGTGCCAGCAGTTACTCGATGGGGGGGTCCCTCCACTTT.

This chain links TRBV7-2 with TRBJ2-3; TRBD2 aligns across 11 bases. Germline loops: CDR1 SGHTA, CDR2 FQGNSA. The V gene end was trimmed by 5 bases and the J gene end by 7 bases; junction bases not matched to a gene: 8. CDR3 size: 15 residues. CDR3 residues: CASSRTSGSKNTQYF. CDR3 DNA: TGTGCCAGCAGCCGCACTAGCGGGAGTAAGAATACGCAGTATTTT.

The CDR3 DNA follows: TGTGCCAGCAGTTCCCCGGGGAGCGGATACTACGAGCAGTACTTC. Its translation is CASSSPGSGYYEQYF. This chain uses TRBV6-5 with TRBJ2-7; tentative D call: TRBD2 (5 bases). V was trimmed by 4 bases and J by 3 bases, leaving 16 bases between them. This CDR3 contains 15 residues. Germline V gives CDR1 MNHEY, CDR2 SVGAGI.

This chain uses TRBV4-3 with TRBJ1-5; no definite D call. Germline V gene lookup returns CDR1 LGHNA and CDR2 YSLEER. CDR3 size: 15 residues. The V gene lost 0 bases and the J gene lost 1 base, with 7 bases spanning the gap. CDR3 amino acids: CASSQEFHSNQPQHF. The CDR3 nucleotides are TGCGCCAGCAGCCAAGAGTTCCACAGCAATCAGCCCCAGCATTTT.

V and J are TRBV20-1 and TRBJ2-5, with D perhaps being TRBD1 or TRBD2 (5 bases each). The V gene lost 7 bases and the J gene lost 6 bases, with 12 bases spanning the gap. This CDR3 region has 11 residues. CDR1 is DFQATT and CDR2 is SNEGSKA in the germline V gene (reference sequence). The CDR3 DNA follows: TGCAGTGTCAGGGACGAGAAGACCCAGTACTTC. Translation: CSVRDEKTQYF.

The rearrangement uses TRBV7-3 and TRBJ2-6; the match to TRBD2 covers 9 bases. Germline V gene sequence: CDR1 SGHTA, CDR2 FQGTGA. V shed 4 bases, J shed 0 bases, and the junction held 10 bases outside the gene matches. The CDR3 totals 19 residues. The CDR3 DNA reads TGTGCCAGCAGCTCCCTGACTAGCGGCGTGAGCTCTGGGGCCAACGTCCTGACTTTC. It translates to CASSSLTSGVSSGANVLTF.

Ten or more counts support this clone. The chain joins TRBV30 to TRBJ1-3; possible D gene TRBD1, 5 bases. CDR1 is GTSNPN and CDR2 is SVGIG in the germline V gene (reference sequence). Trimming left V 2 bases short and J 2 bases short, with 10 bases between. This CDR3 is 14 amino acids long. The CDR3: CAWSPRQTGNTIYF. DNA of the CDR3: TGTGCCTGGAGTCCCCGACAGACTGGAAACACCATATATTTT.

The chain couples TRBV28 to TRBJ2-6, with TRBD2 matching over 13 bases. The CDR3 covers 17 residues. Germline V gene data show CDR1 as MDHEN and CDR2 as SYDVKM. The trim removed 5 bases at V and 2 bases at J, leaving 3 bases unmatched. CDR3 sequence reads: CASSKLAGGPGANVLTF. DNA for the CDR3: TGTGCCAGCAGTAAACTAGCGGGGGGGCCTGGGGCCAACGTCCTGACTTTC.

The chain recombines TRBV3-1 (or the pseudogene TRBV3-2) with TRBJ2-7; 10 bases are shared with TRBD2. The CDR3 has 16 amino acids. The germline V gene encodes CDR1 LGHDT and CDR2 YNNKEL (reference sequence). Germline trimming cut 2 bases from V and 2 bases from J; bases unmatched to any gene: 6. In DNA, the CDR3 is TGTGCCAGCAGCCAACCTCTCAGCGGGGGGGCCTACGAGCAGTACTTC. Residues: CASSQPLSGGAYEQYF.

The rearrangement uses TRBV18 and TRBJ2-7, with D hard to call. Germline V gives CDR1 KGHSH, CDR2 LQKENI. The CDR3 runs 13 residues. Trimming removed 2 bases at V and 7 bases at J, with 12 bases between. The CDR3 DNA reads as TGTGCCAGCTCACCAAACACTAATCGAGAGCAGTACTTC. It is translated as CASSPNTNREQYF. The full variable domain, completed using reference TRBV18 and TRBJ2-7, is NAGVMQNPRHLVRRRGQEARLRCSPMKGHSHVYWYRQLPEEGLKFMVYLQKENIIDESGMPKERFSAEFPKEGPSILRIQQVVRGDSAAYFCASSPNTNREQYFGPGTRLTVT.

This chain joins TRBV6-5 and TRBJ2-1; 9 nucleotides match TRBD1. From germline, CDR1 is MNHEY and CDR2 SVGAGI. The J segment lost 4 bases and the V segment lost 4 bases, leaving 5 bases of the junction unmatched. The CDR3 contains 15 residues. This CDR3 reads CASSFSGQGYNEQFF. CDR3 bases: TGTGCCAGCAGTTTTAGTGGACAGGGGTACAATGAGCAGTTCTTC.

V and J are TRBV24-1 and TRBJ2-1, with 11 bases matching TRBD1. This CDR3 comprises 15 residues. With V trimmed by 6 bases and J by 1 base, 1 base remained unmatched. Germline CDR1 and CDR2: KGHDR and SFDVKD. Written as DNA, the CDR3 is TGTGCCACCAGTCGGGACAGGGGGTCCTACAATGAGCAGTTCTTC. Encoded protein: CATSRDRGSYNEQFF.

CDR3 loop: CASVWTSDSNQPQHF. In DNA, the CDR3 is TGTGCCAGCGTTTGGACATCCGATAGCAATCAGCCCCAGCATTTT. This chain links TRBV6-5 with TRBJ1-5, with D maybe TRBD1 (5 bases). Germline-derived CDR1 and CDR2 are MNHEY and SVGAGI. Trimming stripped 8 bases from V and 0 bases from J, with 14 bases between. The CDR3 runs to 15 residues.

The rearrangement uses TRBV19 and TRBJ2-1; no firm D call. CDR3 length: 15 amino acids. Germline V CDR1 and CDR2: LNHDA, SQIVND (reference sequence). V lost 1 base, J lost 5 bases, and 12 bases lay in between. The CDR3 loop reads CASSIAPLPNNEQFF. The CDR3 coding sequence is TGTGCCAGTAGTATAGCCCCACTCCCTAACAATGAGCAGTTCTTC. The entire variable domain, with the rest obtained from reference TRBV19 and TRBJ2-1, is as follows: DGGITQSPKYLFRKEGQNVTLSCEQNLNHDAMYWYRQDPGQGLRLIYYSQIVNDFQKGDIAEGYSVSREKKESFPLTVTSAQKNPTAFYLCASSIAPLPNNEQFFGPGTRLTVL.

This clone was seen a single time. The chain couples TRBV5-1 to TRBJ1-1; perhaps TRBD1 as D (5 bases). The V gene's germline CDR1 is SGHRS and CDR2 YFSETQ. The CDR3 runs to 15 residues. Trimming left V 0 bases short and J 0 bases short, with 9 bases between. As DNA, the CDR3 is TGCGCCAGCAGCTTGGTTAGGGGTATGAACACTGAAGCTTTCTTT. This translates into CASSLVRGMNTEAFF.

The J gene is TRBJ2-7, the V gene TRBV19; 7 bases fit TRBD2. Germline values: CDR1 LNHDA, CDR2 SQIVND (reference sequence). This CDR3 contains 15 residues. The junction had 10 bases not matched to a gene; V was cut back by 6 bases and J by 2 bases. CDR3 coding DNA: TGTGCCAGTAGCTTTGGAGGGGCGGGGGCCTACGAGCAGTACTTC. Translating it yields CASSFGGAGAYEQYF.